A single sample is the source of the 24 T cell receptor beta chains below, sequenced in a study of T cells in Graves' hyperthyroidism and ophthalmopathy. Amplified regions were TCR beta CDR3 sequences from RNA transcripts. Initially, a first-round RT-PCR of the TCR CDR3 employed the HTBI primer set. Using its own MiXCR run on the multiplex PCR reads, TCRdb lists one record per CDR3 protein. The sample has about 380,000 distinct CDR3 sequences; 13% to 15% are singletons. The sequencing sample was made of blood. Every receptor here comes from a woman aged 30 to 39 with Graves' ophthalmopathy.

The sample holds a few counts of this clonotype. V usage is TRBV6-1 and J usage is TRBJ2-2, with D perhaps matching TRBD2 (5 bases). Trimming pared 5 bases from V and 7 bases from J, leaving 11 bases between. This CDR3 region has 13 residues. Germline CDR1 and CDR2: MNHNS and SASEGT. The CDR3 sequence: CASSTGVGGELFF. As DNA, the CDR3 is TGTGCCAGCAGTACCGGGGTCGGCGGGGAGCTGTTTTTT.

The sample holds many counts of this clonotype. CDR3 bases: TGTGCCAGCAGCCTATTGGGACGCCCCACAGATACGCAGTATTTT. It specifies CASSLLGRPTDTQYF. This sequence joins TRBV27 and TRBJ2-3; perhaps D is TRBD1 or TRBD2 (5 bases each). Trimming removed 6 bases at V and 2 bases at J, with 15 bases between. The V gene's germline CDR1 is MNHEY and CDR2 SMNVEV (reference sequence). There are 15 residues in the CDR3.

This clonotype was recorded at least ten times. The chain is built from TRBV3-1 and TRBJ1-6, with TRBD1 matching over 8 bases. The germline V gene has CDR1 LGHDT and CDR2 YNNKEL (reference sequence). The CDR3 runs 15 residues. Unmatched junction bases numbered 7, after V lost 2 bases and J lost 10 bases. CDR3 DNA sequence: TGTGCCAGCAGCCAAACGGACAGGGCTGGGTCACCCCTCCACTTT. Translation gives CASSQTDRAGSPLHF.

This clonotype was recorded at least ten times. This chain joins TRBV11-2 and TRBJ2-3; the match to TRBD2 covers 12 bases. The length of the CDR3 is 15 residues. Trimming cost V 4 bases and J 4 bases; bases outside gene matches: 3. Germline CDR1 reads SGHAT; CDR2 reads FQNNGV. The CDR3 DNA reads as TGTGCCAGCAGCTCTTCTAGCGGGGGGGCAGATACGCAGTATTTT. Its translation is CASSSSSGGADTQYF. Variable domain in full (rest from reference TRBV11-2 and TRBJ2-3): EAGVAQSPRYKIIEKRQSVAFWCNPISGHATLYWYQQILGQGPKLLIQFQNNGVVDDSQLPKDRFSAERLKGVDSTLKIQPAKLEDSAVYLCASSSSSGGADTQYFGPGTRLTVL.

This clonotype showed up just a few times. The V gene is TRBV20-1, the J gene TRBJ2-2; a possible D gene is TRBD1 (5 bases). The CDR3 contains 14 residues. Germline values: CDR1 DFQATT, CDR2 SNEGSKA (reference sequence). V lost 0 bases to trimming and J lost 4 bases, with 9 bases between them. CDR3 residues: CSARDFRVTGELFF. As DNA, the CDR3 is TGCAGTGCTAGAGATTTCAGGGTCACCGGGGAGCTGTTTTTT.

This chain uses TRBV7-2 with TRBJ2-1, with D uncertain. The CDR3 loop spans 12 amino acids. CDR1 and CDR2 (germline): SGHTA, FQGNSA. Between the trimmed V and J ends, which lost 3 bases and 7 bases, there was a span of 7 bases. The CDR3 nucleotides read TGTGCCAGCAGCTTTTGGCAGAATGAGCAGTTCTTC. Translated: CASSFWQNEQFF. The full variable domain, in which reference TRBV7-2 and TRBJ2-1 provide the parts outside the CDR3, is GAGVSQSPSNKVTEKGKDVELRCDPISGHTALYWYRQSLGQGLEFLIYFQGNSAPDKSGLPSDRFSAERTGGSVSTLTIQRTQQEDSAVYLCASSFWQNEQFFGPGTRLTVL.

This clonotype was recorded many times. The CDR3 nucleotides read TGTGCCAGCAGTCCGTTGGCGATTCAAGAGACCCAGTACTTC. Translated, it gives CASSPLAIQETQYF. The rearrangement joins TRBV7-6 to TRBJ2-5, with D hard to call. Trimming shortened V by 6 bases and J by 2 bases, and 13 bases separated the two germline ends. The CDR3 runs 14 residues. CDR1 is SGHVS and CDR2 is FNYEAQ in the germline V gene.

This clonotype appeared many times. The gene calls are TRBV20-1 and TRBJ2-5; D possibly corresponds to TRBD2 (6 bases). Germline CDR1 and CDR2: DFQATT and SNEGSKA (reference sequence). V gave up 0 bases and J gave up 10 bases, with 15 bases separating them. This CDR3 has 13 residues. DNA for the CDR3: TGCAGTGCTAGAGATAGTGGGGGGTTGGACCAGTACTTC. The encoded protein is CSARDSGGLDQYF.

This clonotype was counted at least ten times. The CDR3 here is CASSPRVDSDYNPEPQHF. CDR3 sequence (DNA): TGTGCCAGCTCACCACGGGTGGACTCGGATTACAATCCGGAGCCCCAGCATTTT. J is TRBJ1-5 and V is TRBV18; no reliable D call. V was pared by 1 base and J by 8 bases, with 24 bases between. CDR1 and CDR2 from the germline V gene are KGHSH and LQKENI. The CDR3 runs 18 residues.

This clonotype has at least ten counts. The CDR3: CASSPTREGLFF. The CDR3 DNA follows: TGTGCCAGCAGCCCTACCAGGGAAGGGCTGTTTTTT. The V gene is TRBV7-8, the J gene TRBJ2-2; tentatively, D is TRBD1 (5 bases). The ends were cut back, 5 bases at V and 13 bases at J, with 14 bases in the middle. The CDR3 covers 12 residues. Per germline, CDR1 SGHVS and CDR2 FQNEAQ.

The table lists this clonotype with many counts. The rearrangement uses TRBV20-1 and TRBJ2-5, with 9 positions matching TRBD1. This CDR3 spans 13 amino acids. Germline V gene data show CDR1 as DFQATT and CDR2 as SNEGSKA (reference sequence). V was clipped by 6 bases and J by 5 bases; unmatched bases: 7. CDR3 amino acids: CSANRGLRETQYF. The CDR3 bases are TGCAGTGCGAACAGGGGGCTACGGGAGACCCAGTACTTC.

J is TRBJ2-7 and V is TRBV11-2; 8 nucleotides line up with TRBD2. The V and J ends lost 3 bases and 2 bases, in that order; junction bases with no gene match: 6. The germline V gene has CDR1 SGHAT and CDR2 FQNNGV. The CDR3 consists of 15 residues. In DNA, the CDR3 is TGTGCCAGCAGCTTCCCCCACGGGGGGGCCTACGAGCAGTACTTC. Protein sequence: CASSFPHGGAYEQYF.

This clonotype was observed at least ten times. This chain joins TRBV6-1 and TRBJ1-1; D gene uncertain. Germline V gene lookup returns CDR1 MNHNS and CDR2 SASEGT. V dropped 6 bases and J dropped 1 base, with 18 bases sitting between them. This CDR3 has 16 amino acids. CDR3 sequence: CASRPPLPGWNTEAFF. The CDR3 nucleotides read TGTGCCAGCAGACCCCCCCTACCCGGTTGGAACACTGAAGCTTTCTTT.

Concerning this clonotype: A read error may explain this, as a much larger clone is one base away. The gene calls are TRBV20-1 and TRBJ1-1; unclear D gene. CDR1 is DFQATT and CDR2 is SNEGSKA in the germline V gene (reference sequence). The CDR3 length is 15 residues. CDR3 sequence: CSARSTGPKNTGAFF. CDR3 in DNA: TGCAGTGCTAGATCCACGGGCCCAAAGAACACTGGAGCTTTCTTT.

This clonotype was recorded at least ten times. For the CDR3, the DNA is TGCAGTGCGGGATACACCTACGAGCAGTACTTC. Translation: CSAGYTYEQYF. The genes are TRBV20-1 and TRBJ2-7; no clear D gene. The V end was cut by 6 bases, the J end by 2 bases, with 8 bases between. The CDR3 sequence is 11 residues long. Per germline, CDR1 DFQATT and CDR2 SNEGSKA (reference sequence).

This clonotype was picked up a small number of times. This chain connects TRBV19 to TRBJ2-1; D is possibly TRBD2 (7 bases). V was shortened by 2 bases and J by 6 bases, with 14 bases between the two germline ends. CDR1 LNHDA and CDR2 SQIVND come from the germline V gene (reference sequence). CDR3 length: 15 residues. The chain's CDR3 is CASSIMGGGLNEQFF. CDR3 bases: TGTGCCAGTAGTATAATGGGGGGGGGCCTCAATGAGCAGTTCTTC.

Ten or more counts support this clonotype. The V and J genes are TRBV20-1 and TRBJ1-6; 10 bases map to TRBD1. Germline V gene data show CDR1 as DFQATT and CDR2 as SNEGSKA (reference sequence). J was trimmed by 6 bases and V by 1 base; bases with no gene match: 3. The CDR3 contains 15 residues. This chain's CDR3 is CSARGRDRGNSPLHF. DNA for the CDR3: TGCAGTGCTAGAGGGAGGGACAGGGGTAATTCACCCCTCCACTTT.

With regard to this clonotype: The junction shows a germline mismatch at one end, possibly a read error. This rearrangement joins TRBV7-7 to TRBJ2-2, with 8 bases lining up with TRBD1. The CDR3 sequence is 16 residues long. Germline V gene data show CDR1 as SSHAT and CDR2 as FNYEAQ (reference sequence). The CDR3 DNA sequence: TGTGCTAGCAGCTTGACCCCACAGGGGGTCACCGGGGAGCTGTTTTTT. Encoded protein: CASSLTPQGVTGELFF.

Many counts were recorded for this clonotype. V gene TRBV12-3 or TRBV12-4 combines with J gene TRBJ2-3, with unresolved D. The germline V and J ends were trimmed by 2 bases and 2 bases, with 14 bases remaining between them. The CDR3 is made up of 16 amino acids. As DNA, the CDR3 is TGTGCCAGCAGTTTACTATCCTGGGCAGACACAGATACGCAGTATTTT. Amino acid sequence: CASSLLSWADTDTQYF.

The chain carries TRBV15 and TRBJ1-1; D is possibly TRBD1 (5 bases). V was trimmed by 4 bases and J by 3 bases, leaving 12 bases between them. Germline CDR1 and CDR2: LNHNV and YYDKDF (reference sequence). This CDR3 has 14 residues. Here the CDR3 DNA reads TGTGCCACCAGCAAGAGGGGACTGGACACTGAAGCTTTCTTT. This codes for CATSKRGLDTEAFF.

This clonotype has just a few counts. The chain employs TRBV28 and TRBJ2-4, with 7 bases identical to TRBD2. Trimming at V came to 4 bases and at J to 1 base, leaving 4 bases not matched to a gene. Germline CDR1 and CDR2: MDHEN and SYDVKM. CDR3 length: 15 residues. In DNA, the CDR3 is TGTGCCAGCAGTTCGCCGGGAGGCGCCAAAAACATTCAGTACTTC. Translating it yields CASSSPGGAKNIQYF.

The chain has TRBV5-1 and TRBJ2-3, with D tentatively TRBD1 or TRBD2 (6 bases each). This CDR3 has 15 amino acids. The germline V and J ends were trimmed by 4 bases and 6 bases, with 18 bases remaining between them. CDR1 SGHRS and CDR2 YFSETQ come from the germline V gene. The DNA of the CDR3 is TGCGCCAGCAGCCCGAAAGGGGGGACTCCGGATACGCAGTATTTT. It codes for CASSPKGGTPDTQYF.

In this sample, this clonotype turned up many times. The chain carries TRBV10-2 and TRBJ2-5; D gene unclear. The CDR3 is 11 residues long. The germline V gene encodes CDR1 WSHSY and CDR2 SAAADI. Trimming removed 6 bases at V and 7 bases at J, with 9 bases between. CDR3 coding DNA: TGCGCCAGCAGGTTGGAGCGGACCCAGTACTTC. This encodes CASRLERTQYF.

Many counts were recorded for this clonotype. This chain uses TRBV12-5 with TRBJ1-1; a weak D match, TRBD1 (6 bases). V lost 1 base and J lost 1, with 10 bases in between. The germline CDR1 and CDR2 sequences are LGHNT and FRNRAP. The CDR3 has 15 residues. CDR3 nucleotide sequence: TGTGCTAGTGGTTTGGGGACAGCTGGGAACACTGAAGCTTTCTTT. It specifies CASGLGTAGNTEAFF.